This TCR beta chain was sequenced in a study of shared clonotypes between healthy human individuals. Study-wide results and limits: Read depth was anticipated to influence clonotype sharing among donors. In general, naive subsets displayed greater estimated richness than memory subsets did. Blood was the sole source, and tissue repertoires probably differ.

The CDR3 is made up of 13 amino acids. V was trimmed by 6 bases and J by 1 base, leaving 10 bases between them. Germline V gene lookup returns CDR1 PRHDT and CDR2 FYEKMQ (reference sequence). Naive CD8 populations comprised CD45RO-negative cells positively selected for CCR7, excluding terminally differentiated effector memory CD45RA+ cells. Over several immunoSEQ plates, each subset's genomic DNA was distributed in even portions. Data came from immunoSEQ multiplex PCR; TCRdb stores just in-frame clones and leaves some out. There are some 2,100,000 clones in the sample; approximately 94% occur only once, and under 2% lies in the top ten. A word on this clone: Its antigen remains unknown.

The V gene is TRBV13, the J gene TRBJ2-7; no firm D call. The origin of this receptor is a man younger than 35 in good health. Some clones in this sample may be carry-over from other donors' samples. Sequenced input: naive CD8+ T cells from PBMCs. CDR3 in DNA: TGTGCCAGCAGTCATGCAGGATCCTACGAGCAGTACTTC. Residues: CASSHAGSYEQYF.